Shown below are 18 T cell receptor beta chains from a single sample sequenced in a study of T cell clonality in common variable immunodeficiency. Their recognized antigens are unknown. General observations from the study: Reportedly, TCR beta sequences from common variable immunodeficiency showed fewer deletions and N-nucleotide insertions.

Some clones are missing from TCRdb's copy, which holds only in-frame ones; the method was immunoSEQ multiplex PCR. This repertoire holds 26,000 or so clones, and none appear only once. Sequenced sample: peripheral blood mononuclear cells. The receptors come from a human donor with common variable immunodeficiency.

With respect to this clone: The CDR3 goes on 3 residues after the read ends, and that part is filled in from the germline J gene. The chain joins TRBV7-7 to TRBJ2-5, with D possibly matching TRBD2 (6 bases). Trimming stripped 3 bases from V and 3 bases from J, with 8 bases between. The length of the CDR3 is 13 residues. The V gene's germline CDR1 is SSHAT and CDR2 FNYEAQ (reference sequence). This CDR3 reads CASSFSGKETQYF. The CDR3 DNA, read in part, is TGTGCCAGCAGCTTTAGCGGAAAAGAGACC.

This clone was counted ten times or more. The observed sequence ends 3 residues before the CDR3 terminus, with the missing tail filled in from the germline J gene. V usage is TRBV5-6 and J usage is TRBJ2-6; D remains unclear. This CDR3 comprises 15 residues. Looked up from germline, CDR1 is SGHDT and CDR2 is YYEEEE. Trimming took 1 base from V and 2 from J, leaving 7 bases between them. CDR3 DNA, as far as it was read: TGTGCCAGCAGCTTGCGGCGGACTGGGGCCAACGTC. Amino acid sequence: CASSLRRTGANV. The whole CDR3 reads CASSLRRTGANVLTF.

In its sample, this clone was seen many times. The CDR3 end lies 3 residues beyond the end of the read and is filled in from the germline J gene. V gene TRBV29-1 combines with J gene TRBJ1-2; TRBD1 matches at 7 bases. Germline trimming cut 3 bases from V and 3 bases from J; bases unmatched to any gene: 10. Per the germline V gene, CDR1 is SQVTM and CDR2 is ANQGSEA. This CDR3 has 15 amino acids. The part of the CDR3 DNA that was read is TGCAGCGTTGATTTAACCCAAACAGGGGACTATGGC. Amino acids: CSVDLTQTGDYG. The full-length CDR3 reads as CSVDLTQTGDYGYTF.

Ten or more counts support this clone. From the germline J gene comes the end of the CDR3, since the read stops 3 residues before it. The V gene is TRBV7-2, the J gene TRBJ1-2; 7 nucleotides match TRBD1. The V gene end was trimmed by 3 bases and the J gene end by 4 bases; junction bases not matched to a gene: 5. The germline V gene has CDR1 SGHTA and CDR2 FQGNSA. The CDR3 is 14 amino acids. Partial CDR3 DNA: TGTGCCAGCAGCTTGGGACAGTCTGCCTATGGC. It is translated as CASSLGQSAYG. The whole CDR3 protein reads CASSLGQSAYGYTF.

By frequency in the sample, this clone is medium-sized (0.01 to 0.1%). The CDR3 is cut off 3 residues early in the read; its end comes from the germline J gene. V is TRBV4-1 and J is TRBJ2-3; 9 positions match TRBD1. The CDR3 totals 14 residues. Germline trimming cut 10 bases from V and 2 bases from J; bases unmatched to any gene: 7. Germline CDR1 and CDR2: MGHRA and YSYEKL. The CDR3 sequence is CATMDRGNTDTQYF. The part of the CDR3 DNA that was read is TGCGCCACCATGGACAGGGGTAACACAGATACG.

Many counts were recorded for this clone. The read ends 3 residues shy of where the CDR3 ends; the end is completed using the germline J gene. V usage is TRBV7-8 and J usage is TRBJ2-2, with D possibly being TRBD2 (6 bases). This CDR3 is 16 amino acids long. Trimming stripped 1 base from V and 1 base from J, with 10 bases between. Germline CDR1 and CDR2: SGHVS and FQNEAQ. The CDR3 sequence is CASSLVGGGNTGELFF. The part of the CDR3 DNA that was read is TGTGCCAGCAGCTTAGTGGGGGGAGGGAACACCGGGGAG.

This clone was seen ten or more times. The read comes to an end 3 residues before the CDR3 does, leaving the germline J gene to fill in the end. The chain employs TRBV7-2 and TRBJ2-2; no definite D call. Germline CDR1 SGHTA, CDR2 FQGNSA. The CDR3 has 15 residues. V lost 5 bases to trimming and J lost 6 bases, with 16 bases between them. CDR3 DNA (partial): TGTGCCAGCAGCCGCCTTTTGATGGGCTCCGGGGAG. Its translation is CASSRLLMGSGE. The complete CDR3 protein is CASSRLLMGSGELFF.

A few counts support this clone. From the germline J gene comes the end of the CDR3, since the read stops 3 residues before it. This chain links TRBV6-1 with TRBJ2-7; 7 bases are shared with TRBD1. CDR1 is MNHNS, CDR2 SASEGT, per germline. This CDR3 contains 14 residues. Unmatched junction bases numbered 4, after V lost 3 bases and J lost 2 bases. This chain's CDR3 is CASSDKGGPYEQYF. The CDR3 DNA, read in part, is TGTGCCAGCAGTGACAAAGGGGGCCCCTACGAG.

A word on this clone: The sequence runs out 3 residues before the end of the CDR3; the remainder is reconstructed from the germline J gene. The chain couples TRBV19 to TRBJ2-3; TRBD1 agrees at 9 bases. The CDR3 is 16 amino acids. Germline V gene data show CDR1 as LNHDA and CDR2 as SQIVND (reference sequence). V was pared by 4 bases and J by 4 bases, with 9 bases of the junction left unmatched. CDR3 in amino acids: CASSTSHRGRSDTQYF. The sequenced CDR3 bases are TGTGCCAGTAGTACCTCACACAGGGGGCGGTCAGATACG. The full variable domain, completed using reference TRBV19 and TRBJ2-3, is DGGITQSPKYLFRKEGQNVTLSCEQNLNHDAMYWYRQDPGQGLRLIYYSQIVNDFQKGDIAEGYSVSREKKESFPLTVTSAQKNPTAFYLCASSTSHRGRSDTQYFGPGTRLTVL.

This clone was seen more than once but under ten times. Coverage ceases 3 residues before the CDR3 finishes, and the germline J gene fills in the end. The chain recombines TRBV7-2 with TRBJ2-7, with 9 positions matching TRBD2. The CDR3 is 14 amino acids. The V segment lost 1 base and the J segment 6 bases; nucleotides outside the gene matches: 4. CDR1 is SGHTA and CDR2 is FQGNSA in the germline V gene. The part of the CDR3 DNA that was read is TGTGCCAGCAGCTTAGTACCAGCGGGAGGCGAG. Its translation is CASSLVPAGGE. The complete CDR3 sequence is CASSLVPAGGEQYF.

This clone was detected many times. The CDR3 is cut off 3 residues early in the read; its end comes from the germline J gene. The V and J genes are TRBV7-2 and TRBJ2-3, with TRBD2 matching 10 bases. The CDR3 contains 15 residues. V trimming: 5 bases; J trimming: 4 bases; junction bases outside the gene matches: 6. From germline, CDR1 is SGHTA and CDR2 FQGNSA. CDR3 bases read: TGTGCCAGCAGCCGTAAGCGGGGGGGCCCAGATACG. Residues: CASSRKRGGPDT. The entire CDR3 reads CASSRKRGGPDTQYF. Together with reference TRBV7-2 and TRBJ2-3, the CDR3 gives the full variable domain: GAGVSQSPSNKVTEKGKDVELRCDPISGHTALYWYRQSLGQGLEFLIYFQGNSAPDKSGLPSDRFSAERTGGSVSTLTIQRTQQEDSAVYLCASSRKRGGPDTQYFGPGTRLTVL.

This clone was found a few times. The read ends 3 residues before the CDR3 terminus; that terminus is restored from the germline J gene. This sequence joins TRBV5-1 and TRBJ1-1; D gene unclear. The CDR3 has 14 residues. Deletions cut 1 base from V and 5 bases from J, with 12 bases between. Germline V gene lookup returns CDR1 SGHRS and CDR2 YFSETQ. The sequenced part of the CDR3 DNA is TGCGCCAGCAGCTTGCGGACTGCTAGGACTGAA. Translated, it gives CASSLRTARTE. The full CDR3 protein reads CASSLRTARTEAFF. Together with reference TRBV5-1 and TRBJ1-1, the CDR3 gives the full variable domain: KAGVTQTPRYLIKTRGQQVTLSCSPISGHRSVSWYQQTPGQGLQFLFEYFSETQRNKGNFPGRFSGRQFSNSRSEMNVSTLELGDSALYLCASSLRTARTEAFFGQGTRLTVV.

Regarding this clone: The CDR3 extends 3 residues past the end of the read, so its final part is completed from the germline J gene. This rearrangement joins TRBV5-1 to TRBJ1-1; 9 nucleotides match TRBD1. Per germline, CDR1 SGHRS and CDR2 YFSETQ. Losses at the gene ends were 4 bases for V and 1 base for J; bases not matched to a gene: 11. The length of the CDR3 is 17 residues. The sequenced CDR3 bases are TGCGCCAGCAGCGAAGGGACAGGGTTTAAGCGGAACACTGAA. Residues: CASSEGTGFKRNTE. The full CDR3 is CASSEGTGFKRNTEAFF. Using reference TRBV5-1 and TRBJ1-1 for the parts outside the CDR3, the full variable domain is KAGVTQTPRYLIKTRGQQVTLSCSPISGHRSVSWYQQTPGQGLQFLFEYFSETQRNKGNFPGRFSGRQFSNSRSEMNVSTLELGDSALYLCASSEGTGFKRNTEAFFGQGTRLTVV.

About this clone itself: The read ends 3 residues early relative to the CDR3; the germline J gene fills the gap. The V and J genes are TRBV20-1 and TRBJ2-3; D possibly corresponds to TRBD2 (7 bases). Trimming removed 1 base from V and 0 bases from J, with 11 bases in between. Germline V CDR1 and CDR2: DFQATT, SNEGSKA (reference sequence). The CDR3 has 15 amino acids. The CDR3 reads CSARVAGASTDTQYF. The part of the CDR3 DNA that was read is TGCAGTGCTAGAGTGGCGGGGGCTAGCACAGATACG.

This clone was found many times. The CDR3 bases that were read are TGTGCCAGCAGCCTCTGGACAGGGGCGAACGAG. This sequence encodes CASSLWTGANE. The entire CDR3 sequence reads CASSLWTGANEQYF. This chain uses TRBV14 with TRBJ2-7; 9 bases agree with TRBD1. With the read ending 3 residues before the CDR3 end, the germline J gene is used to fill in that end. Germline V gene sequence: CDR1 SGHDN, CDR2 FVKESK. The CDR3 length is 14 residues. The ends lost 4 bases at V and 5 bases at J; junction bases unmatched: 6.

This clone was detected a few times. Read sequence stops 3 residues before the CDR3 end, and the germline J gene provides the missing end. This chain uses TRBV2 with TRBJ1-6; D ambiguous. Between the trimmed V and J ends, which lost 7 bases and 7 bases, there was a span of 14 bases. The CDR3 spans 14 residues. Germline CDR1 and CDR2: SNHLY and FYNNEI. CDR3 sequence: CASTAGHANSPLHF. The DNA read from the CDR3 is TGTGCCAGCACTGCGGGTCACGCCAATTCACCC.

This clone was counted a few times. Coverage ceases 3 residues before the CDR3 finishes, and the germline J gene fills in the end. The rearrangement joins TRBV6-2 or TRBV6-3 to TRBJ2-2, with D unclear. Germline V gives CDR1 MNHEY, CDR2 SVGEGT. The V and J ends lost 7 bases and 3 bases respectively, with 9 bases between them. The CDR3 consists of 13 residues. The CDR3 spells CASKFQDTGELFF. The sequenced part of the CDR3 DNA is TGTGCCAGCAAGTTTCAGGACACCGGGGAG.

This clone has ten or more counts. Read coverage stops 3 residues before the CDR3 terminus; the germline J gene supplies the remainder. The J gene is TRBJ1-1, the V gene TRBV15; no firm D call. Trimming left V 0 bases short and J 4 bases short, with 9 bases between. The CDR3 sequence is 14 residues long. Germline V gives CDR1 LNHNV, CDR2 YYDKDF (reference sequence). The part of the CDR3 DNA that was read is TGTGCCACCAGCAGAGATAATAAGGGCACTGAA. This gives the protein CATSRDNKGTE. The entire CDR3 protein is CATSRDNKGTEAFF.